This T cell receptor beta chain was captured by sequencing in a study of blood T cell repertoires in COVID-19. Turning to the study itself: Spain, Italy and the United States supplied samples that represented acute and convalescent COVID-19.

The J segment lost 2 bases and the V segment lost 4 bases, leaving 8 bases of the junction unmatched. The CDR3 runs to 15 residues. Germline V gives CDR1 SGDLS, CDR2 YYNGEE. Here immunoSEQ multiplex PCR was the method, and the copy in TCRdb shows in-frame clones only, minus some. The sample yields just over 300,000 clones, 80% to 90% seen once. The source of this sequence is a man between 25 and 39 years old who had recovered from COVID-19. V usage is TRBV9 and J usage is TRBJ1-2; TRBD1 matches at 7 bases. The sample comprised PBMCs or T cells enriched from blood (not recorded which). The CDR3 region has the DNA TGTGCCAGCAGCTCCCAACTGACAGGGAACTATGGCTACACCTTC. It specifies CASSSQLTGNYGYTF. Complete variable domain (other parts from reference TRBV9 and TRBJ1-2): DSGVTQTPKHLITATGQRVTLRCSPRSGDLSVYWYQQSLDQGLQFLIQYYNGEERAKGNILERFSAQQFPDLHSELNLSSLELGDSALYFCASSSQLTGNYGYTFGSGTRLTVV.